This entry is about one TCR beta chain. It lacks a known antigen. No quality values exist for individual bases; no much larger clone is one base distant. These data originate in a study of shared clonotypes between healthy human individuals (dated by TCRdb to 2019 to 2021). Study-wide context: The cohort comprised a couple of women and a few men aged 18 to 49 years. For each donor, three plates each were used for CD4 naive and CD4 memory, two plates were used for CD8 naive, and one plate was used for CD8 memory. To estimate repertoire size and how much clonotypes are shared between individuals, the study performed deep sequencing of blood TCR repertoires from a handful of healthy adults. Different laboratories and diverse techniques were used to prepare libraries and sequence TCR repertoires, to increase sequencing depth and limit assay-specific biases. Per donor, leukapheresis produced somewhere between about 0.94 and 9.5 billion PBMCs.

The donors were healthy, HIV-negative adults who had no recently reported acute infections or vaccinations. Every donor was a Caucasian adult living in Nashville, Tennessee, USA. CD4+ T cells were enriched by magnetic negative selection, after which naive cells were positively selected on CD45RA and the negative fraction was taken as the memory subset. Blood was collected by leukapheresis, and PBMCs were isolated by Ficoll-Histopaque density gradient centrifugation and then cryopreserved in liquid nitrogen vapor phase. Purity and quantity of every magnetically sorted T cell population were checked by analytical flow cytometry. Genomic DNA was isolated from each sorted fraction and quantified by UV absorbance on a Nanodrop 2000c. Broad study findings and their caveats: Sampling was restricted to blood, and TCR repertoires in tissue are likely to differ from TCR repertoires in blood. Rarefaction of sorted-subset datasets indicated incomplete sequencing despite the large sequencing depth. Higher generation probabilities were observed for clonotypes shared by all four sorted-subset donors than for non-shared clonotypes. Pairwise subsampling led to the expectation that sequencing depth would affect the degree of clonotype sharing among donors. About 5% of naive CD4, around 4% of naive CD8, around 2.3% of memory CD4, and 0.4% of memory CD8 clonotypes were shared across several donors. Naive subsets generally had larger estimated clonotype richness than memory subsets. Because the study included only a small number of donors, the genetic and exposure-history diversity represented was limited.

TCR CDR3 regions were amplified from genomic DNA by multiplex PCR using the deep immunoSEQ assay. Extracted genomic DNA from each cell subset was spread evenly across all wells of several immunoSEQ 96-well plates, with each plate serving as a replicate. For sorted subsets, approximately 0.2 ug of genomic DNA, equivalent to around 30,000 T cell genomes, went into each replicate PCR. Purified libraries were quantified with a Qubit 3.0 fluorometer, sized on a Bioanalyzer 2100, and re-quantified with the KAPA Library Quantification kit. Every immunoSEQ 96-well plate was sequenced on a separate single-read 150-cycle Illumina NextSeq 550 flow cell. Per the original workflow: Because the immunoSEQ output included only junctional sequences and no quality scores, the filtering could not be the same as the filtering used for full-length reads. Sequences were annotated with PyIR, a Python wrapper for IgBLAST v1.9, using IMGT germline references to assign V/J genes and CDR3. Reads were filtered out if the reads had weak V/J assignments (E-value above 1e-6), no CDR3, stop codons, out-of-frame junctions, or ambiguous translated residues. V3J clonotypes were defined as sequences sharing the same inferred V gene, J gene, and CDR3 amino acid sequence. Percentage overlap between repertoires was computed as shared unique clonotypes divided by the size of the smaller repertoire. Three approaches were used to assess repertoire richness: RTK rarefaction, the Chao1 estimator, and Recon v2.1 estimates of unobserved clonotypes. Generation probabilities were computed with OLGA for all TCRbeta clonotypes obtained by the gDNA method from several donors. Not all clones reach the TCRdb copy of this immuneACCESS table, which keeps in-frame sequences only. Checked studies attribute under half of the gap to unresolved V genes and leave the rest unexplained. V, J and clone size reflect that table, while D and trimming were determined from the DNA. For this sample the table gives roughly 2 million clones, of which approximately 94% were detected only once. 0.1% to 0.15% of the sample rests with the top ten.

This TCR derives from a young man in good health. The sequenced sample consisted of naive CD4+ T cells sorted from blood. Sample cell subset or site, as interpreted from the label and publication: CD45RA+ positively selected.

DNA sequence: TGTGCCAGCAGTGTTACAGGGGGCAGGTACGAGCAGTACTTC. It translates to CASSVTGGRYEQYF. The chain is encoded by TRBV2 joined to TRBJ2-7, and TRBD1 matches 9 of the central bases. In the germline V gene, CDR1 corresponds to SNHLY and CDR2 to FYNNEI. After removal of 4 bases from V and 4 bases from J, the junction retains 5 bases not matched to a gene. The CDR3 sequence holds 14 residues, the cysteine and phenylalanine included. Only CDR3 DNA is held: 42 bases, read in frame from base 1.